What follows are 10 T cell receptor beta chains derived from one specimen sequenced in a study of vaccination and CD4 T cells after COVID-19. One entry per CDR3 protein results from TCRdb running MiXCR on the PCR reads. Here the sample spans about 15,000 distinct CDR3 sequences, 66% being singletons. The starting material was CD4+ T cells from blood, obtained after SARS-CoV-2 vaccination. These receptors were obtained from a human donor who had recovered from COVID-19.

The genes are TRBV4-1 and TRBJ2-3; weak D call: TRBD2 (5 bases). With 4 bases removed from V and 5 bases from J, the gap between germline ends came to 25 bases. Germline V gene sequence: CDR1 MGHRA, CDR2 YSYEKL. The CDR3 extends over 18 amino acids. CDR3 sequence: CASSRARSGPSRGDTQYF. The CDR3 region has the DNA TGCGCCAGCAGCCGCGCCAGGAGCGGTCCTTCCCGCGGAGATACGCAGTATTTT.

V usage is TRBV27 and J usage is TRBJ1-4; 9 nucleotides align to TRBD1. CDR3 length: 14 residues. The germline V gene has CDR1 MNHEY and CDR2 SMNVEV (reference sequence). V was clipped by 6 bases and J by 8 bases; unmatched bases: 7. The CDR3 region has the DNA TGTGCCAGCAGCCCGTACAGGGGGCAAGAAAAACTGTTTTTT. Amino acids: CASSPYRGQEKLFF.

V usage is TRBV7-9 and J usage is TRBJ2-2; D uncertain. Germline values: CDR1 SEHNR, CDR2 FQNEAQ (reference sequence). The CDR3 length is 16 residues. Trimming pared 4 bases from V and 0 bases from J, leaving 12 bases between. The CDR3 sequence is CASSSKAGSNTGELFF. In DNA form, the CDR3 reads TGTGCCAGCAGCTCCAAGGCAGGTTCGAACACCGGGGAGCTGTTTTTT. The variable domain in full, completed from reference TRBV7-9 and TRBJ2-2, reads DTGVSQNPRHKITKRGQNVTFRCDPISEHNRLYWYRQTLGQGPEFLTYFQNEAQLEKSRLLSDRFSAERPKGSFSTLEIQRTEQGDSAMYLCASSSKAGSNTGELFFGEGSRLTVL.

This clonotype was seen more than once but under ten times. The V call is TRBV27, the J call TRBJ2-3; D is undetermined. The V gene's germline CDR1 is MNHEY and CDR2 SMNVEV (reference sequence). The V and J ends lost 1 base and 5 bases respectively, with 4 bases between them. The CDR3 has 12 amino acids. The CDR3 nucleotides are TGTGCCAGCAGTTTATATGGAGATACGCAGTATTTT. Translated, it gives CASSLYGDTQYF.

The genes are TRBV27 and TRBJ2-7; D is ambiguous. Germline V CDR1 and CDR2: MNHEY, SMNVEV (reference sequence). V lost 4 bases to trimming and J lost 2 bases, with 9 bases between them. This CDR3 has 13 residues. DNA of the CDR3: TGTGCCAGCAGTTACGGATTAGCCTACGAGCAGTACTTC. Translated, it gives CASSYGLAYEQYF.

V gene TRBV20-1 combines with J gene TRBJ1-3; a weak D match, TRBD1 (5 bases). This CDR3 spans 13 amino acids. The germline CDR1 and CDR2 sequences are DFQATT and SNEGSKA (reference sequence). V shed 4 bases and J shed 2 bases, with 9 bases lying between them. CDR3 sequence (DNA): TGCAGTGCTATTTGGGACCCTGGAAACACCATATATTTT. Translation gives CSAIWDPGNTIYF.

This chain joins TRBV5-1 and TRBJ1-5; D unresolved. Germline CDR1 is SGHRS and CDR2 is YFSETQ. V was clipped by 2 bases and J by 4 bases, with 7 bases between them. The CDR3 consists of 13 residues. This chain's CDR3 is CASSLSVNQPQHF. The CDR3, as DNA: TGCGCCAGCAGCTTATCGGTTAATCAGCCCCAGCATTTT.

This clonotype was counted a single time. The chain recombines TRBV2 with TRBJ2-1; 10 bases are a match to TRBD2. CDR1 and CDR2 (germline): SNHLY, FYNNEI. The J segment lost 8 bases and the V segment lost 6 bases, leaving 7 bases of the junction unmatched. This CDR3 is built from 14 residues. The CDR3 DNA sequence: TGTGCCAGCAGCGGGGGACTAGCGATGCATGAGCAGTTCTTC. It encodes CASSGGLAMHEQFF.

This rearrangement joins TRBV30 to TRBJ1-5; tentatively, D is TRBD1 (6 bases). Germline values: CDR1 GTSNPN, CDR2 SVGIG (reference sequence). V was pared by 1 base and J by 2 bases, with 6 bases between. The CDR3 is 13 amino acids. The CDR3 reads CAWSEGGNQPQHF. The CDR3 bases are TGTGCCTGGAGTGAGGGGGGCAATCAGCCCCAGCATTTT.

The chain couples TRBV24-1 to TRBJ2-3; 7 bases map to TRBD1. The CDR3 length is 14 residues. Trimming at V came to 3 bases and at J to 3 bases, leaving 2 bases not matched to a gene. Looked up from germline, CDR1 is KGHDR and CDR2 is SFDVKD. The DNA for the CDR3 is TGTGCCACCAGTGATACACAGGGGACAGATACGCAGTATTTT. Its translation: CATSDTQGTDTQYF.